A single sample gave rise to the 4 T cell receptor beta chains below, sequenced in a study of blood T cell repertoires in COVID-19 (dated by TCRdb to the early 2020s). The method was the immunoSEQ multiplex PCR assay. Held by TCRdb, this immuneACCESS table contains in-frame sequences only and omits some clones. Under half of the omission traces to an unresolved V gene where checked; the cause of the rest is unknown. The sample profile shows around 100,000 clones; about nine tenths of them were found once. The ten largest clones add up to 15% to 20% of the sample. Specimen: peripheral blood. These receptors all stem from a woman of 80 years or more in a cohort sampled during active COVID-19.

This chain uses TRBV4-1 with TRBJ2-4, with D perhaps matching TRBD2 (6 bases). Germline loops: CDR1 MGHRA, CDR2 YSYEKL. The CDR3 runs 14 residues. Trimming left V 4 bases short and J 7 bases short, with 14 bases between. CDR3 DNA sequence: TGCGCCAGCAGCCGCGGGGAGGAGAGGAACATTCAGTACTTC. Translation: CASSRGEERNIQYF.

CDR3 sequence reads: CASSFDGASYNEQFF. CDR3 nucleotide sequence: TGCGCCAGCAGCTTCGATGGGGCCTCATACAATGAGCAGTTCTTC. The chain employs TRBV5-1 and TRBJ2-1; a possible D gene is TRBD1 (5 bases). With 2 bases removed from V and 4 bases from J, the gap between germline ends came to 13 bases. Germline assignment: CDR1 SGHRS and CDR2 YFSETQ. The CDR3 is 15 residues long.

The chain couples TRBV4-2 to TRBJ1-2; D uncertain. The CDR3 extends over 14 amino acids. Germline V gene sequence: CDR1 LGHNA, CDR2 YNFKEQ. Trimming took off 1 base at V and 3 bases at J, with 9 bases between the two ends. The CDR3 sequence is CASSQGTRDYGYTF. The CDR3 DNA reads TGTGCCAGCAGCCAAGGGACGCGGGACTATGGCTACACCTTC.

The rearrangement joins TRBV7-2 to TRBJ2-3, with TRBD2 identical over 7 bases. Germline CDR1 SGHTA, CDR2 FQGNSA. The CDR3 covers 15 residues. Trimming at V came to 1 base and at J to 4 bases, leaving 5 bases not matched to a gene. CDR3 coding DNA: TGTGCCAGCAGCTTAGTATCCCTAGCGGCAGATACGCAGTATTTT. This sequence encodes CASSLVSLAADTQYF.